Presented here are 23 T cell receptor beta chains from one specimen sequenced in a study of cytomegalovirus exposure and HLA in healthy donors. Sequencing was performed with immunoSEQ multiplex PCR; in TCRdb, only in-frame clones are kept and a portion is missing. The sample consists of 60,000 or so clones, about 95% of them appearing once. The sample consisted of PBMCs. The receptors shown here come from a man between 18 and 29 years old in good health and CMV-seronegative.

The chain combines TRBV5-1 with TRBJ1-1; 7 positions agree with TRBD1. Unmatched junction bases numbered 4, after V lost 0 bases and J lost 2 bases. The CDR3 loop spans 15 amino acids. Germline CDR1 reads SGHRS; CDR2 reads YFSETQ. CDR3 residues: CASSLVAGGNTEAFF. The CDR3 nucleotides read TGCGCCAGCAGCTTGGTAGCAGGGGGAAACACTGAAGCTTTCTTT.

This clone has just one count. The chain is built from TRBV7-2 and TRBJ1-2, with TRBD1 identical over 9 bases. J lost 5 bases, V lost 8 bases, and 9 bases had no gene match. The CDR3 length is 14 residues. Germline V gene sequence: CDR1 SGHTA, CDR2 FQGNSA. The DNA for the CDR3 is TGTGCCAGCGGACCCGGGACAGGGATATATGGCTACACCTTC. Translated: CASGPGTGIYGYTF. The variable domain in full, with the rest retrieved from reference TRBV7-2 and TRBJ1-2, is GAGVSQSPSNKVTEKGKDVELRCDPISGHTALYWYRQSLGQGLEFLIYFQGNSAPDKSGLPSDRFSAERTGGSVSTLTIQRTQQEDSAVYLCASGPGTGIYGYTFGSGTRLTVV.

CDR3 loop: CAWSRGTGGPTNEKLFF. The CDR3, as DNA: TGTGCCTGGAGCAGAGGGACAGGGGGGCCAACTAATGAAAAACTGTTTTTT. The J gene is TRBJ1-4, the V gene TRBV30; TRBD1 matches at 11 bases. Germline V gene sequence: CDR1 GTSNPN, CDR2 SVGIG (reference sequence). The V and J ends lost 3 bases and 0 bases, in that order; junction bases with no gene match: 6. The CDR3 spans 17 residues.

The rearrangement uses TRBV7-2 and TRBJ2-7; D is possibly TRBD2 (6 bases). CDR3 size: 15 residues. CDR1 and CDR2 from the germline V gene are SGHTA and FQGNSA. V gave up 3 bases and J gave up 2 bases, with 14 bases separating them. The CDR3 region is CASSFLSGSTYEQYF. The CDR3 region has the DNA TGTGCCAGCAGCTTCCTTAGCGGATCAACCTACGAGCAGTACTTC.

The rearrangement joins TRBV5-6 to TRBJ2-3; 9 nucleotides line up with TRBD1. This CDR3 is 15 amino acids long. J was trimmed by 4 bases and V by 4 bases; bases with no gene match: 7. From germline, CDR1 is SGHDT and CDR2 YYEEEE. This chain's CDR3 is CASSLGQGPADTQYF. CDR3 DNA: TGTGCCAGCAGCCTTGGACAGGGGCCCGCAGATACGCAGTATTTT. Complete variable domain (other parts from reference TRBV5-6 and TRBJ2-3): DAGVTQSPTHLIKTRGQQVTLRCSPKSGHDTVSWYQQALGQGPQFIFQYYEEEERQRGNFPDRFSGHQFPNYSSELNVNALLLGDSALYLCASSLGQGPADTQYFGPGTRLTVL.

V is TRBV7-9 and J is TRBJ1-1; 7 bases are shared with TRBD1. J lost 0 bases, V lost 4 bases, and 8 bases had no gene match. The CDR3 sequence is 16 residues long. Germline loops: CDR1 SEHNR, CDR2 FQNEAQ (reference sequence). This CDR3 is CASSSEPDRVNTEAFF. For the CDR3, the DNA is TGTGCCAGCAGCTCCGAACCCGACAGGGTGAACACTGAAGCTTTCTTT.

This clone came up once. V gene TRBV5-6 combines with J gene TRBJ2-1; D gene unclear. Trimming removed 4 bases at V and 0 bases at J, with 11 bases between. This CDR3 is 15 amino acids long. CDR1 and CDR2 from the germline V gene are SGHDT and YYEEEE. The CDR3 nucleotides are TGTGCCAGCAGCGTACTGGTAACCTCCTACAATGAGCAGTTCTTC. This gives the protein CASSVLVTSYNEQFF.

V usage is TRBV9 and J usage is TRBJ2-7; 9 nucleotides align to TRBD2. CDR3 length equals 17 residues. V gave up 0 bases and J gave up 2 bases; unmatched junction bases: 9. Germline V lookup: CDR1 SGDLS, CDR2 YYNGEE. Written as DNA, the CDR3 is TGTGCCAGCAGCGTAGGCGGGGGGGACAAGTCAACCTACGAGCAGTACTTC. Its protein is CASSVGGGDKSTYEQYF.

The chain couples TRBV9 to TRBJ2-3; 13 bases agree with TRBD2. V lost 4 bases and J lost 4; bases outside the gene matches: 12. CDR3 size: 18 residues. Looked up from germline, CDR1 is SGDLS and CDR2 is YYNGEE. CDR3 in DNA: TGTGCCAGCAGCAAGCGGACTAGCGGGAGTGCAGTGGCAGATACGCAGTATTTT. Amino acids: CASSKRTSGSAVADTQYF. The full variable domain, its missing parts supplied by reference TRBV9 and TRBJ2-3, is DSGVTQTPKHLITATGQRVTLRCSPRSGDLSVYWYQQSLDQGLQFLIQYYNGEERAKGNILERFSAQQFPDLHSELNLSSLELGDSALYFCASSKRTSGSAVADTQYFGPGTRLTVL.

This chain joins TRBV4-1 and TRBJ1-1, with TRBD1 matching 12 bases. Per the germline V gene, CDR1 is MGHRA and CDR2 is YSYEKL. After removal of 0 bases from V and 6 bases from J, the junction contained 11 bases not matched to a gene. The length of the CDR3 is 18 residues. The CDR3, as DNA: TGCGCCAGCAGCCAAGATCCCTGGGACAGGGGGCGCCGCGCTGAAGCTTTCTTT. Its protein is CASSQDPWDRGRRAEAFF.

This clone was counted once. In the same sample, other DNA sequences code for this CDR3. The chain recombines TRBV28 with TRBJ1-5; weak D call: TRBD1 (6 bases). Between the trimmed V and J ends, which lost 3 bases and 7 bases, there was a span of 13 bases. This CDR3 spans 14 amino acids. Germline loops: CDR1 MDHEN, CDR2 SYDVKM. The CDR3 here is CASSFRGSNQPQHF. The CDR3 region has the DNA TGTGCCAGCAGTTTCAGGGGAAGTAACCAGCCCCAGCATTTT.

This rearrangement joins TRBV28 to TRBJ2-1, with a weak D call TRBD2 (5 bases). Trimming removed 7 bases at V and 6 bases at J, with 13 bases between. Germline V CDR1 and CDR2: MDHEN, SYDVKM. The CDR3 is made up of 13 amino acids. The CDR3 DNA reads TGTGCCAGCATCCCTGTGGACTCCAATGAGCAGTTCTTC. It encodes CASIPVDSNEQFF.

The chain carries TRBV7-2 and TRBJ2-3, with 10 nucleotides matching TRBD2. Germline CDR1 and CDR2: SGHTA and FQGNSA. The CDR3 has 18 residues. V lost 4 bases and J lost 3; bases outside the gene matches: 13. CDR3 sequence: CASSSEAAGGPVTDTQYF. CDR3 in DNA: TGTGCCAGCAGCTCCGAGGCAGCGGGAGGGCCGGTGACAGATACGCAGTATTTT.

The chain couples TRBV6-5 to TRBJ2-7; 9 positions match TRBD1. The CDR3 runs 15 residues. Per the germline V gene, CDR1 is MNHEY and CDR2 is SVGAGI. J lost 3 bases, V lost 6 bases, and 9 bases had no gene match. Written as DNA, the CDR3 is TGTGCCAGCAGCCGCCGGGACAGGGCCTACTACGAGCAGTACTTC. Translated: CASSRRDRAYYEQYF.

The CDR3 protein is CASRKDISNQPQHF. CDR3 coding DNA: TGTGCCAGCAGGAAGGACATAAGCAATCAGCCCCAGCATTTT. The chain uses TRBV2 and TRBJ1-5; D is possibly TRBD1 (5 bases). The germline CDR1 and CDR2 sequences are SNHLY and FYNNEI. Trimming shortened V by 6 bases and J by 1 base, and 10 bases separated the two germline ends. The CDR3 has 14 residues.

For this clone: At the DNA level, this CDR3 is encoded by other sequences in the same sample as well. This sequence joins TRBV5-1 and TRBJ2-3; 7 bases are shared with TRBD1. Germline V gene lookup returns CDR1 SGHRS and CDR2 YFSETQ. CDR3 length equals 14 residues. V shed 0 bases and J 5 bases; nucleotides not matched to a gene: 3. CDR3 protein: CASSLGQGGDTQYF. CDR3 nucleotides: TGCGCCAGCAGCTTGGGACAGGGTGGAGATACGCAGTATTTT.

The chain is built from TRBV11-3 and TRBJ1-1, with 7 bases aligning to TRBD1. Losses at the gene ends were 3 bases for V and 12 bases for J; bases not matched to a gene: 7. This CDR3 spans 12 amino acids. Germline V gene data show CDR1 as SGHNT and CDR2 as YENEEA. The CDR3 loop reads CASSFEGTATFF. CDR3 coding DNA: TGTGCCAGCAGCTTCGAAGGGACAGCAACTTTCTTT.

The chain's CDR3 is CASSLAGTENYGYTF. The CDR3 DNA is TGTGCCAGCAGCTTAGCGGGGACAGAGAACTATGGCTACACCTTC. The rearrangement uses TRBV7-2 and TRBJ1-2; 7 nucleotides match TRBD1. Unmatched junction bases numbered 3, after V lost 0 bases and J lost 2 bases. This CDR3 contains 15 residues. Germline CDR1 and CDR2: SGHTA and FQGNSA.

The V gene is TRBV6-6, the J gene TRBJ1-1; D remains unclear. Looked up from germline, CDR1 is MNHNY and CDR2 is SVGAGI (reference sequence). V dropped 6 bases and J dropped 1 base, with 15 bases sitting between them. The length of the CDR3 is 15 residues. CDR3 amino acids: CASSPRESGNTEAFF. The CDR3 coding sequence is TGTGCCAGCAGCCCTAGGGAGAGTGGGAACACTGAAGCTTTCTTT.

This chain links TRBV27 with TRBJ2-3; 11 bases line up with TRBD2. The J segment lost 0 bases and the V segment lost 6 bases, leaving 5 bases of the junction unmatched. CDR1 and CDR2 (germline): MNHEY, SMNVEV (reference sequence). The CDR3 totals 16 residues. CDR3 bases: TGTGCCAGCAGGACTAGCGGGGTTACTAGCACAGATACGCAGTATTTT. Its translation is CASRTSGVTSTDTQYF.

The gene calls are TRBV15 and TRBJ1-2; D unclear. V gave up 0 bases and J gave up 2 bases, with 10 bases separating them. The CDR3 is 15 amino acids. CDR1 LNHNV and CDR2 YYDKDF come from the germline V gene (reference sequence). For the CDR3, the DNA is TGTGCCACCAGCAGAGAAGGAGCAGCGAACTATGGCTACACCTTC. The encoded protein is CATSREGAANYGYTF.

This clone was found a few times. The chain combines TRBV27 with TRBJ1-2; D is possibly TRBD1 (6 bases). Trimming stripped 0 bases from V and 8 bases from J, with 13 bases between. This CDR3 has 14 residues. Germline V gives CDR1 MNHEY, CDR2 SMNVEV (reference sequence). CDR3 residues: CASSLSNRVGGYTF. The DNA for the CDR3 is TGTGCCAGCAGTTTATCGAACAGGGTGGGGGGCTACACCTTC.

The CDR3 DNA reads TGTGCCAGCAGCGTAGCTCCGGGACAGGGTGGGAAAGAGACCCAGTACTTC. Translating gives CASSVAPGQGGKETQYF. The chain carries TRBV9 and TRBJ2-5, with 9 bases identical to TRBD1. The CDR3 totals 17 residues. Germline V gene sequence: CDR1 SGDLS, CDR2 YYNGEE. The junction had 9 bases not matched to a gene; V was cut back by 0 bases and J by 3 bases.